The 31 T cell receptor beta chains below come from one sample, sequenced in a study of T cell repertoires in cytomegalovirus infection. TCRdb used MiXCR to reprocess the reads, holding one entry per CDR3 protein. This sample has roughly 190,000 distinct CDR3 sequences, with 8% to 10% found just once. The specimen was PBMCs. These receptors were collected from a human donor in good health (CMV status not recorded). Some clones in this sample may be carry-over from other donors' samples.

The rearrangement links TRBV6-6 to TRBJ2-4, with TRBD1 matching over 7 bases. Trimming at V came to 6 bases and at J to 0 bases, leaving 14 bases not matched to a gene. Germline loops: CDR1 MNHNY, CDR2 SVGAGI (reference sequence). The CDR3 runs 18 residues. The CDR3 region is CASSLAVGGQKAKNIQYF. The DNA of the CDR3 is TGTGCCAGCAGCCTCGCCGTAGGGGGACAGAAAGCCAAAAACATTCAGTACTTC.

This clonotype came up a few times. In nucleotides, the CDR3 is TGTGCCAGCAGCGAAAAAGAGACCCAGTACTTC. As protein: CASSEKETQYF. The V gene is TRBV7-3, the J gene TRBJ2-5; D gene unclear. The germline V gene has CDR1 SGHTA and CDR2 FQGTGA. Trimming took 5 bases from V and 3 from J, leaving 4 bases between them. This CDR3 spans 11 amino acids.

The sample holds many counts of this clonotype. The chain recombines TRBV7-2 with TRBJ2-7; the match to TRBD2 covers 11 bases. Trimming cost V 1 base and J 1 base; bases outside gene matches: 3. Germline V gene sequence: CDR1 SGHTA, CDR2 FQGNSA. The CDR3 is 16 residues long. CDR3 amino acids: CASSLEPSGGSYEQYF. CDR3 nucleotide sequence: TGTGCCAGCAGCTTAGAGCCTAGCGGGGGGTCCTACGAGCAGTACTTC.

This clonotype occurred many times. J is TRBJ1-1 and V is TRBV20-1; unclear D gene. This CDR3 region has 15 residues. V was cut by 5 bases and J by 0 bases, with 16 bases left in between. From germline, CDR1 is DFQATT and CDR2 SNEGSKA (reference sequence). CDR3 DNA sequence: TGCAGTGCTCTTCGGCCACAGTCGTTGAACACTGAAGCTTTCTTT. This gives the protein CSALRPQSLNTEAFF.

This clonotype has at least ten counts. CDR3 nucleotides: TGTGCCAGCAGCTTAGGCGGCCCGCCGGCCGGGGAGCTGTTTTTT. Translating it yields CASSLGGPPAGELFF. This chain joins TRBV7-9 and TRBJ2-2; D not resolved. Germline CDR1 is SEHNR and CDR2 is FQNEAQ (reference sequence). V was cut by 1 base and J by 6 bases, with 12 bases left in between. The CDR3 has 15 residues.

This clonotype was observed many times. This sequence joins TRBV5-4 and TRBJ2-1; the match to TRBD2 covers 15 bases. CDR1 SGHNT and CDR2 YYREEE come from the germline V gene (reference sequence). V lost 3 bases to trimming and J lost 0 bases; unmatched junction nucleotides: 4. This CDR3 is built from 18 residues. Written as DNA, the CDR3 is TGTGCCAGCAGCTCGGGACTAGCGGGAGGTGACTCCTACAATGAGCAGTTCTTC. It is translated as CASSSGLAGGDSYNEQFF.

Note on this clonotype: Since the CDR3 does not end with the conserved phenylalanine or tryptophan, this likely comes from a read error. CDR3 DNA sequence: TGTGCCAGCAGCCAAGTCGGCAGAAACTATGGCTACACCGTC. Its protein product is CASSQVGRNYGYTV. The V and J genes are TRBV14 and TRBJ1-2; D gene uncertain. The CDR3 is made up of 14 amino acids. Germline V gene sequence: CDR1 SGHDN, CDR2 FVKESK. Deletions cut 1 base from V and 2 bases from J, with 8 bases between.

The chain's CDR3 is CASSYGAGTEQYF. In DNA, the CDR3 is TGTGCCAGCAGTTACGGGGCAGGGACCGAGCAGTACTTC. The rearrangement links TRBV6-6 to TRBJ2-7; possibly TRBD1 or TRBD2 for D (5 bases each). This CDR3 has 13 residues. Per germline, CDR1 MNHNY and CDR2 SVGAGI (reference sequence). The ends were cut back, 2 bases at V and 6 bases at J, with 11 bases in the middle.

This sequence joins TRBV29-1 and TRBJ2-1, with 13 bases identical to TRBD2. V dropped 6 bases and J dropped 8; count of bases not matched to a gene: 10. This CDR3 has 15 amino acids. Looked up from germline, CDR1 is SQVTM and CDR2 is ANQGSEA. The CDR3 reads CSVTGTSGTLHEQFF. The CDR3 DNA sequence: TGCAGCGTCACCGGGACTAGCGGGACTTTACATGAGCAGTTCTTC.

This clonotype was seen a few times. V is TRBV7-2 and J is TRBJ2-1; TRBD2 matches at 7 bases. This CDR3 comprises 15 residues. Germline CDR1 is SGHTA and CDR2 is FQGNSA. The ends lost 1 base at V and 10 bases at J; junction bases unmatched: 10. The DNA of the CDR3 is TGTGCCAGCAGCTTAGTGGCTAGCGGTATCGGCGAGCAGTTCTTC. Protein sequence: CASSLVASGIGEQFF. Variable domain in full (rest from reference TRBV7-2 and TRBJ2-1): GAGVSQSPSNKVTEKGKDVELRCDPISGHTALYWYRQSLGQGLEFLIYFQGNSAPDKSGLPSDRFSAERTGGSVSTLTIQRTQQEDSAVYLCASSLVASGIGEQFFGPGTRLTVL.

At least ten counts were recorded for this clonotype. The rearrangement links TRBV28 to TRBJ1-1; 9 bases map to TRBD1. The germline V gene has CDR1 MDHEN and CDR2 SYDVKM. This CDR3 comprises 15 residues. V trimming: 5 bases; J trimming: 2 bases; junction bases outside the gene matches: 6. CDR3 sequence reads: CASSPYTGGNTEAFF. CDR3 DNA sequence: TGTGCCAGCAGTCCCTATACAGGGGGCAACACTGAAGCTTTCTTT.

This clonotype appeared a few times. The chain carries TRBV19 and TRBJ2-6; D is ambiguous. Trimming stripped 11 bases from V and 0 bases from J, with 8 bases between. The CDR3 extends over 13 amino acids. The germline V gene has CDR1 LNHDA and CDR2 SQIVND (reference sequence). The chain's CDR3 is CASWVSGANVLTF. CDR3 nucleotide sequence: TGTGCCTCATGGGTCTCTGGGGCCAACGTCCTGACTTTC.

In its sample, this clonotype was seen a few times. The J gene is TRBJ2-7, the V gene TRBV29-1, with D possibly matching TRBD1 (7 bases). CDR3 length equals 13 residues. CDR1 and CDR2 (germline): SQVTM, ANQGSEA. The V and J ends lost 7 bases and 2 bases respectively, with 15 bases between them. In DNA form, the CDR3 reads TGCAGCGCAGGGGGGCAGGGACCCTACGAGCAGTACTTC. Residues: CSAGGQGPYEQYF.

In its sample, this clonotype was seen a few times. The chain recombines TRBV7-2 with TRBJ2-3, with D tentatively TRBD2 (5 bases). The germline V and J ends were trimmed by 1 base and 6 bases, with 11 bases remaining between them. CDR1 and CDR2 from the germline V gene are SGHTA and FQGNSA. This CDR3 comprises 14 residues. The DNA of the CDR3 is TGTGCCAGCAGCTTAGTAGCCGGGGTTGATACGCAGTATTTT. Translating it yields CASSLVAGVDTQYF. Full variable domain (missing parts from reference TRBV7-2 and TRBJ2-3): GAGVSQSPSNKVTEKGKDVELRCDPISGHTALYWYRQSLGQGLEFLIYFQGNSAPDKSGLPSDRFSAERTGGSVSTLTIQRTQQEDSAVYLCASSLVAGVDTQYFGPGTRLTVL.

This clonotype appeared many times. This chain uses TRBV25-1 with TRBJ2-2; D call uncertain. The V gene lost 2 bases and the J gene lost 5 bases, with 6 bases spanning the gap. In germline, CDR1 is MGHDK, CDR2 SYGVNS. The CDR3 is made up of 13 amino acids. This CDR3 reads CASSEAGTGELFF. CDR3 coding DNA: TGTGCCAGCAGTGAAGCCGGAACCGGGGAGCTGTTTTTT.

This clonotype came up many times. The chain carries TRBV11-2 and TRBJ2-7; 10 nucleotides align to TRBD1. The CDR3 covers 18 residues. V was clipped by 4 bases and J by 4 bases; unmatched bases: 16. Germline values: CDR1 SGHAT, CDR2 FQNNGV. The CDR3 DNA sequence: TGTGCCAGCAGCTCGTTCTCCGGGACAGGGGAAACCCTTTACGAGCAGTACTTC. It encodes CASSSFSGTGETLYEQYF.

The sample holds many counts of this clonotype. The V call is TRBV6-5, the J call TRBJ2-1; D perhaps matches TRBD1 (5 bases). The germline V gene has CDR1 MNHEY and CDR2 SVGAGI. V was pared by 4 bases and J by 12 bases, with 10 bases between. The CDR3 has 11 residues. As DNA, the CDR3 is TGTGCCAGCAGTTTCAAGGGGTGGCAGTTCTTC. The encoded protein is CASSFKGWQFF.

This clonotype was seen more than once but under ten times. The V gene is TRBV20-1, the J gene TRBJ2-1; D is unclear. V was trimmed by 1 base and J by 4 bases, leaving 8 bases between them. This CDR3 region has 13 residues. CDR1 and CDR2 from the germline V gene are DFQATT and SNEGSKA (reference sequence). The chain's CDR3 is CSARVAEYNEQFF. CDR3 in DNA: TGCAGTGCTAGAGTTGCAGAGTACAATGAGCAGTTCTTC.

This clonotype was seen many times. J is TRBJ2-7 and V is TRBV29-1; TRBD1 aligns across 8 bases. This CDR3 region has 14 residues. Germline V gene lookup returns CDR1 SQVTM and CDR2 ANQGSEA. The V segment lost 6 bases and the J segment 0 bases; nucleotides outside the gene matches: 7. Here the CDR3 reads CSVGTGQSSYEQYF. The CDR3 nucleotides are TGCAGCGTGGGGACAGGCCAGAGCTCCTACGAGCAGTACTTC.

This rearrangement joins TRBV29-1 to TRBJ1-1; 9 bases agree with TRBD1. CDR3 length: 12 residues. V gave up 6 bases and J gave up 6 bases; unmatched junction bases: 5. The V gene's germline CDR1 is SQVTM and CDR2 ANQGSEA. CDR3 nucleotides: TGCAGCGTCGGGGACAGGGACCCTGAAGCTTTCTTT. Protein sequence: CSVGDRDPEAFF.

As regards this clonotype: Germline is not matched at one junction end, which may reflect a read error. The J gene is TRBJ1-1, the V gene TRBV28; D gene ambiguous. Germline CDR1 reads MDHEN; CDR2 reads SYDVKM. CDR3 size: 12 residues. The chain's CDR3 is CDSSRTINEAFF. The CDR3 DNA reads TGTGACAGCAGTCGAACGATTAATGAAGCTTTCTTT.

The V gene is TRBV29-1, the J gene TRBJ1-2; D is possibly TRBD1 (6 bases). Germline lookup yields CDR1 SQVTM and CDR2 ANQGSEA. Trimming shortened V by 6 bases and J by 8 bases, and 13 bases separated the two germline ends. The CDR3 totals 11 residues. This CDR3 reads CSVQWGQGYTF. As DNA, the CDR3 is TGCAGCGTGCAGTGGGGGCAAGGCTACACCTTC.

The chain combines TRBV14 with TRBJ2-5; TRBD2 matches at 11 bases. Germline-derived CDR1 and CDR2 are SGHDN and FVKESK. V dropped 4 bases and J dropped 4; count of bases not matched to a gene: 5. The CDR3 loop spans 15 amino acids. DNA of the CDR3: TGTGCCAGCAGCCGAGTCACTAGCGGGAGAGAGACCCAGTACTTC. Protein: CASSRVTSGRETQYF.

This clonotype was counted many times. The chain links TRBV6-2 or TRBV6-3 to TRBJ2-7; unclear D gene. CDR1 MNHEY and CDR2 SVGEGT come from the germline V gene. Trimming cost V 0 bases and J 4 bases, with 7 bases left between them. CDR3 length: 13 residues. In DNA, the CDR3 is TGTGCCAGCAGTTACTCGATGGGATACGAGCAGTACTTC. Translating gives CASSYSMGYEQYF.

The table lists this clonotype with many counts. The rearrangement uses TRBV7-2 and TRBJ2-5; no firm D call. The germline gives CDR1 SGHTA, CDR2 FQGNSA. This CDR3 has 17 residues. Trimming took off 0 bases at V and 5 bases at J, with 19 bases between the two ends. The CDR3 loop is CASSLAQLAKLRETQYF. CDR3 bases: TGTGCCAGCAGCTTAGCGCAGTTGGCTAAGCTGCGGGAGACCCAGTACTTC.

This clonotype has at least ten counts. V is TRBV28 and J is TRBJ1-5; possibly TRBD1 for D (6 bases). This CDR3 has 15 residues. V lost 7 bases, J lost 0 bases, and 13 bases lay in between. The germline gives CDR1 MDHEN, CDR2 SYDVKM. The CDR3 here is CASIQGQDSNQPQHF. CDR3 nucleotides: TGTGCCAGCATTCAGGGACAAGATAGCAATCAGCCCCAGCATTTT. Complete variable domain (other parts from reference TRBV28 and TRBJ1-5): DVKVTQSSRYLVKRTGEKVFLECVQDMDHENMFWYRQDPGLGLRLIYFSYDVKMKEKGDIPEGYSVSREKKERFSLILESASTNQTSMYLCASIQGQDSNQPQHFGDGTRLSIL.

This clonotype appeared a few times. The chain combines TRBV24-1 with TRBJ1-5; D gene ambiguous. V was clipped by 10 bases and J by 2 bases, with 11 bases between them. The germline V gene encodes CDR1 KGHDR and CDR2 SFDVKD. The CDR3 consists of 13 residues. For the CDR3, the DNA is TGTGCCACGCAAGTTGGGGGCAATCAGCCCCAGCATTTT. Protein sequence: CATQVGGNQPQHF.

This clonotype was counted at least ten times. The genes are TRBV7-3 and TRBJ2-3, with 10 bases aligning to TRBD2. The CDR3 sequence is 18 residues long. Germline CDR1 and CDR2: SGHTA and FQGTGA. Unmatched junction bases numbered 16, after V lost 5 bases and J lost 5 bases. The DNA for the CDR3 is TGTGCCAGCAGCCTCGAGTTGGTTCAAGCGGGAGGGGGAGATACGCAGTATTTT. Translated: CASSLELVQAGGGDTQYF.

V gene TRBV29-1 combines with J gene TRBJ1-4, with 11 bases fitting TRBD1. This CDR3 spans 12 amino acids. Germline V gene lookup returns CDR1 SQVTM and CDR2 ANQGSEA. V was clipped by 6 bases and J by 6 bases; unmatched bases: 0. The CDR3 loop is CSVGQGDEKLFF. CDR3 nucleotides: TGCAGCGTGGGACAGGGGGATGAAAAACTGTTTTTT.

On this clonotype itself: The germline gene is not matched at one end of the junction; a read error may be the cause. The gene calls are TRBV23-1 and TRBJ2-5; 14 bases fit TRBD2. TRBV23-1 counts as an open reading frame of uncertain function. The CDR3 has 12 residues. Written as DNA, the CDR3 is TGCGCCGCTGGACTAGCGGGAGGCTCTTTCCGCTTC. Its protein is CAAGLAGGSFRF.

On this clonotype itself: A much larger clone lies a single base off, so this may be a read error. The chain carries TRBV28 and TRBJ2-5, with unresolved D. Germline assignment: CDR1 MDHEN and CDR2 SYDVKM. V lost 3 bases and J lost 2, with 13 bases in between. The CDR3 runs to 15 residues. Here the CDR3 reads CASSFSTVDQETQYF. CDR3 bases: TGTGCCAGCAGTTTCAGTACAGTCGATCAAGAGACCCAGTACTTC.